The text below deals with one T cell receptor beta chain. Authors' processing steps: Estimation of nucleated cell counts relied on the amplification of reference gene primers. TCRdb's copy holds only in-frame clones and misses some; the assay was immunoSEQ multiplex PCR. The V and J calls and clone size are taken from that table; D and trimming were inferred from the DNA. The sample contains 290,000 or so clones, 82% of which appear only once. The sample is drawn from a study of blood T cell repertoires in COVID-19. Study as a whole: T cells, B-cell-depleted T cells, or PBMCs supplied cDNA or gDNA.

Between the trimmed V and J ends, which lost 5 bases and 1 base, there was a span of 6 bases. The CDR3 runs to 12 residues. Those enrolled, adults aged roughly 18 to 90 years, came from fewer than 25 US areas. Contact with a PCR-confirmed or clinician-diagnosed COVID-19 case occurred within 2 weeks of entry. Material for sequencing was PBMCs or T cells enriched from blood (not recorded which). The chain carries TRBV12-3 or TRBV12-4 and TRBJ2-7, with D unclear. This clonotype originated in a man aged 35 to 55 who had been exposed to COVID-19. This chain's CDR3 is CASSRESYEQYF. The CDR3 coding sequence is TGTGCCAGCAGTAGAGAGTCCTACGAGCAGTACTTC.